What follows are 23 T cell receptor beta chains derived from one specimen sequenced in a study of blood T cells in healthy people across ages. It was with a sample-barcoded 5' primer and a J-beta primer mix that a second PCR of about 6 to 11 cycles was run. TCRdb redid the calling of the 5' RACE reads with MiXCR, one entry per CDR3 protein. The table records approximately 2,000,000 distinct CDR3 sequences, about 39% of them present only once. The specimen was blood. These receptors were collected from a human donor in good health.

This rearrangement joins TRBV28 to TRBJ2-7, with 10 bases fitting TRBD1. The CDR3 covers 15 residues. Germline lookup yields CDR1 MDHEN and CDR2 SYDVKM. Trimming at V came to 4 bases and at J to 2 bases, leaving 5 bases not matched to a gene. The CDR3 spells CASSSGTGDAYEQYF. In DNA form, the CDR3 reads TGTGCCAGCAGTTCCGGGACAGGGGACGCCTACGAGCAGTACTTC.

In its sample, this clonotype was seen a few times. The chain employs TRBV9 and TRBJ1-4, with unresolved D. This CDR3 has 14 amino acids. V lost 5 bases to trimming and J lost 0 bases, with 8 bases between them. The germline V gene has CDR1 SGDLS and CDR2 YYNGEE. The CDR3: CASSGRTTNEKLFF. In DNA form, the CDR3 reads TGTGCCAGCAGTGGGCGGACAACTAATGAAAAACTGTTTTTT.

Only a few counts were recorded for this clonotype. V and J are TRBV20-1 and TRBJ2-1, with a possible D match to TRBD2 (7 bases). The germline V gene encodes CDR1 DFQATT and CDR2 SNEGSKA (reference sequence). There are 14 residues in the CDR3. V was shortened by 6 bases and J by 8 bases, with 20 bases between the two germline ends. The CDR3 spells CSAEGGDLHDEQFF. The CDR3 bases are TGCAGTGCGGAGGGGGGGGACCTTCACGATGAGCAGTTCTTC.

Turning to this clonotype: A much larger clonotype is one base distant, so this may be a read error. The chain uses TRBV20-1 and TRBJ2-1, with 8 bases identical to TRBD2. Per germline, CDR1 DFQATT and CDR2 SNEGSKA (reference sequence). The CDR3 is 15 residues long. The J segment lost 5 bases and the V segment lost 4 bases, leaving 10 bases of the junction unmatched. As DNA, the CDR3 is TGCAGTGCTACTACGGGACCAGCGGGGGACAATGAGCAGTTCTTC. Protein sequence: CSATTGPAGDNEQFF.

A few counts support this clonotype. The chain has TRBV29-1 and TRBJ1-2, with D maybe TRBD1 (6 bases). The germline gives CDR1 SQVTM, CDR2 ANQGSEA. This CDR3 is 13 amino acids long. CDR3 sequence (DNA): TGCAGTATTACACAGGGAGAAAGCCATGGCTACACCTTC. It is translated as CSITQGESHGYTF.

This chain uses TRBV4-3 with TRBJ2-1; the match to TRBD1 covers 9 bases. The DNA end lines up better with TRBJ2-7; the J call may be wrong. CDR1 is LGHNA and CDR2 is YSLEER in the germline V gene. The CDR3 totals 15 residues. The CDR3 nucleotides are TGCGCCAGCAGCCAGGAAAACAGGGGGCCCTACGAGCAGTACTTC. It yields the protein CASSQENRGPYEQYF.

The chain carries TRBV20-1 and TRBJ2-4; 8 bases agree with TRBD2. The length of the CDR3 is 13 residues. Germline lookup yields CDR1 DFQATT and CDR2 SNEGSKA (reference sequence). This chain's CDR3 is CALSGGAKNIQYF. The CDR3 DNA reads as TGCGCCTTAAGCGGGGGAGCCAAAAACATTCAGTACTTC.

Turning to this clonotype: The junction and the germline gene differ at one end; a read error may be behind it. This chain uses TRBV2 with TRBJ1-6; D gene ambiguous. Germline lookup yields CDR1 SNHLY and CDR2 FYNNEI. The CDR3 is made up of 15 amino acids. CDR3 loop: CTSRRDSSYNSPLHF. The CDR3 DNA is TGTACCAGCAGGCGAGATAGCTCCTATAATTCACCCCTCCACTTT.

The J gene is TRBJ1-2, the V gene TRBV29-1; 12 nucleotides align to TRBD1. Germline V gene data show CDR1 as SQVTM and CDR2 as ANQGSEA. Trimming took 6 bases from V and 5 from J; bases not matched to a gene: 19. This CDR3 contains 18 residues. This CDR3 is CSVDPGQGAKYQGYGYTF. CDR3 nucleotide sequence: TGCAGCGTGGACCCGGGACAGGGGGCGAAATACCAAGGTTATGGCTACACCTTC.

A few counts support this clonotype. CDR3 in amino acids: CASRILTTPTGETQYF. In DNA form, the CDR3 reads TGTGCCAGCAGGATTCTGACGACCCCAACCGGGGAGACCCAGTACTTC. This chain links TRBV2 with TRBJ2-5, with D unresolved. Germline V gene data show CDR1 as SNHLY and CDR2 as FYNNEI. The CDR3 spans 16 residues. Trimming pared 6 bases from V and 5 bases from J, leaving 22 bases between.

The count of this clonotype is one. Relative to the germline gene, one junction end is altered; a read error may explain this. The CDR3 reads CSARGAVAIYEQYF. The DNA for the CDR3 is TGCAGTGCTAGGGGGGCAGTCGCTATCTACGAGCAATACTTC. This chain connects TRBV20-1 to TRBJ2-7; D might be TRBD1 (6 bases). The CDR3 has 14 residues. Germline V CDR1 and CDR2: DFQATT, SNEGSKA (reference sequence).

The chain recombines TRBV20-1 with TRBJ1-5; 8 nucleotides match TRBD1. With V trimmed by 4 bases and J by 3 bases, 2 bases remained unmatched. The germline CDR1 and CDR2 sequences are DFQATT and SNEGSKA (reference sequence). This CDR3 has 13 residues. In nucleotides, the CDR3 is TGCAGTGCTACGGACAGGGACAATCAGCCCCAGCATTTT. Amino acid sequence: CSATDRDNQPQHF.

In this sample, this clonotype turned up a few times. DNA of the CDR3: TGCGCCAGCAGCCAAGTTGACAGGGACTACGAGCAGTACTTC. Protein product: CASSQVDRDYEQYF. The genes are TRBV4-3 and TRBJ2-7, with TRBD1 matching 7 bases. The CDR3 extends over 14 amino acids. Germline V gene data show CDR1 as LGHNA and CDR2 as YSLEER. Trimming removed 1 base from V and 3 bases from J; junction bases left unmatched: 3.

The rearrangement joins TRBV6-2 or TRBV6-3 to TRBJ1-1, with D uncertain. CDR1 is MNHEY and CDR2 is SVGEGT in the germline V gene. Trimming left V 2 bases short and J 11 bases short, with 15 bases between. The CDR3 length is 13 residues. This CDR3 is CASSYGRAGRAFF. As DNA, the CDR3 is TGTGCCAGCAGTTACGGACGGGCCGGGCGGGCTTTCTTT.

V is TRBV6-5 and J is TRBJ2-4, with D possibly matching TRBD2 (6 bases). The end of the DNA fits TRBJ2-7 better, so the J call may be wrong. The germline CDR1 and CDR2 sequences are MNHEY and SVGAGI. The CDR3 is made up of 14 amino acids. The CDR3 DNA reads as TGTGCCAGTGCCCAGGGACTCGCGTCCAACGAGCAGTACTTC. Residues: CASAQGLASNEQYF.

CDR3 region: CASNSLGTGAYEQYF. Here the CDR3 DNA reads TGTGCCAGCAACTCCCTCGGGACAGGGGCCTACGAGCAGTACTTC. The V gene is TRBV6-2 or TRBV6-3, the J gene TRBJ2-7; 10 bases fit TRBD1. The CDR3 runs 15 residues. The germline V gene encodes CDR1 MNHEY and CDR2 SVGEGT. Trimming removed 7 bases from V and 2 bases from J; junction bases left unmatched: 8.

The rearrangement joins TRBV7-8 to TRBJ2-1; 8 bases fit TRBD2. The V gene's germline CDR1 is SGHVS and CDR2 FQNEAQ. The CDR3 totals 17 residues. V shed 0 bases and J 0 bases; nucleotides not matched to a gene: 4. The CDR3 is CASSLAAGASSYNEQFF. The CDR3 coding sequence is TGTGCCAGCAGCTTAGCAGCGGGAGCTAGCTCCTACAATGAGCAGTTCTTC.

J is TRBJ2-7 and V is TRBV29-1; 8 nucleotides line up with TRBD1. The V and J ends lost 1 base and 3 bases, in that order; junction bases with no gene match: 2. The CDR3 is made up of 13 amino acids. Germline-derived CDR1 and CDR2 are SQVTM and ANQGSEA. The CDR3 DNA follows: TGCAGCGTTGAAGGGGGACAGGTCTACGAGCAGTACTTC. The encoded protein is CSVEGGQVYEQYF.

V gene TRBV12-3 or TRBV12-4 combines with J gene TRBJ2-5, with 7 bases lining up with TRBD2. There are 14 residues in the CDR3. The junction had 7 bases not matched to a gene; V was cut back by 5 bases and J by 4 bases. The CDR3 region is CASSPGTTLETQYF. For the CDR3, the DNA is TGTGCCAGCAGTCCCGGGACTACATTAGAGACCCAGTACTTC.

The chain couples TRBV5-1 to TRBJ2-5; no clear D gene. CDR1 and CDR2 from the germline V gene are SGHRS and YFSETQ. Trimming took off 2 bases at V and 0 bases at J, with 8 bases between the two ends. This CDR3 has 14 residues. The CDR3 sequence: CASSFEEYQETQYF. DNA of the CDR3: TGCGCCAGCAGCTTTGAAGAGTACCAAGAGACCCAGTACTTC. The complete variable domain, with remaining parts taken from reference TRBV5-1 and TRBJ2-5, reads KAGVTQTPRYLIKTRGQQVTLSCSPISGHRSVSWYQQTPGQGLQFLFEYFSETQRNKGNFPGRFSGRQFSNSRSEMNVSTLELGDSALYLCASSFEEYQETQYFGPGTRLLVL.

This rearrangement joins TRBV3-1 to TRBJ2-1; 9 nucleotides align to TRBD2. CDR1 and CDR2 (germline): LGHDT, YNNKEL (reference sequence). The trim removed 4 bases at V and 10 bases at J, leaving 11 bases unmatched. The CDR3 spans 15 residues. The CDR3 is CASSPRRGGAFEQFF. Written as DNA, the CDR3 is TGTGCCAGCAGCCCCCGCCGCGGGGGGGCTTTCGAGCAGTTCTTC.

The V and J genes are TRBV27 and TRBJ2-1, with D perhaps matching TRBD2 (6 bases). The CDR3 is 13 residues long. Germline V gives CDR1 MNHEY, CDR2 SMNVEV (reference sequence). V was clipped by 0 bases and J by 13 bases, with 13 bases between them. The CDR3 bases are TGTGCCAGCAGTTTATCCTTCCGGGACTCTCAGTTCTTC. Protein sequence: CASSLSFRDSQFF.

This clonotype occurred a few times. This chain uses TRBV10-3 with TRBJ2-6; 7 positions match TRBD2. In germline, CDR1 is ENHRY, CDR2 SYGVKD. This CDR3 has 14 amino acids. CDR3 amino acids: CASWGGSGANVLTF. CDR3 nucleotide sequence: TGTGCAAGCTGGGGGGGCTCTGGGGCCAACGTCCTGACTTTC.